This TCR beta chain was captured by sequencing in a study of regulatory T cells in long-lasting Graves disease. Whole-study results and caveats: There were preferences for TRBV28, TRBJ1-2 and TRBJ2-5 in persistent disease.

There are many counts of this clonotype. The antigen remains unidentified. This CDR3 has 11 residues. Germline loops: CDR1 LGHDT, CDR2 YNNKEL (reference sequence). Trimming pared 1 base from V and 14 bases from J, leaving 11 bases between. Time point meaning: newly diagnosed GD, antithyroid drugs for less than 3 months. Preparation of the TCR library used RNA extracted from PBMCs. TCR beta libraries were built with iRepertoire HTBI primers and Arm-PCR of CDR3 regions. Via MiXCR, TCRdb re-called the multiplex PCR reads, giving one row per CDR3 protein. The sample has a few hundred thousand distinct CDR3 sequences; approximately 10% are singletons. This sample also appeared in a second study, on T cells in Graves' hyperthyroidism and ophthalmopathy. That report notes: With the HTBI primer set, the TCR CDR3 went through a first round of RT-PCR.

This material consisted of peripheral blood mononuclear cells (PBMCs), taken at new diagnosis, from a patient treated with antithyroid drugs. This receptor was taken from a woman aged 18-29 years with Graves disease. The V call is TRBV3-1, the J call TRBJ1-2; no firm D call. DNA of the CDR3: TGTGCCAGCAGCCAAGGAGGCCGGGAGACCTTC. Protein: CASSQGGRETF.